This TCR beta chain was identified in a study of cytomegalovirus exposure and HLA in healthy donors. Study results and limitations: Under in vitro conditions, a few CMV-associated chains were confirmed as specific for CMV antigens. Altogether, 150 to 200 TCR beta chains were recorded as cytomegalovirus-associated.

This clone showed up just a few times. Antigen: not known. Per germline, CDR1 SGHNT and CDR2 YYREEE (reference sequence). CDR3 length equals 18 residues. With V trimmed by 0 bases and J by 2 bases, 12 bases remained unmatched. The assay was immunoSEQ multiplex PCR, and TCRdb's table has in-frame clones only and misses some. This sample carries some 330,000 clones, just over 85% of them seen once, and the ten largest clones take around 0.8%. The chain couples TRBV5-4 to TRBJ2-7; 9 bases agree with TRBD2. The sequence was collected from a woman in her late teens or twenties in good health and CMV-seronegative. The sample comprised PBMCs. CDR3 coding DNA: TGTGCCAGCAGCTTGGAGGCGGGAGGGCCCGCTAGAACCTACGAGCAGTACTTC. Its protein is CASSLEAGGPARTYEQYF.